The text below deals with one TCR beta chain. The antigen remains undetermined. This record belongs to a study of T cell responses to AZD1222 COVID-19 vaccine. Produced via immunoSEQ multiplex PCR; TCRdb's table is partial and in-frame only. The data contain more than 120,000 clones, approximately 94% of them seen just once; the ten biggest clones take up 5.1%. Trimming cost V 5 bases and J 2 bases, with 13 bases left between them. Per germline, CDR1 MDHEN and CDR2 SYDVKM. CDR3 size: 15 residues. Study-wide results and limits: Among the donors, most were white British and more were female, and clonal diversity was possibly underestimated.

This sequence originates from an adult in good health. This specimen was peripheral blood, taken on day 0 of AZD1222 vaccination. V usage is TRBV28 and J usage is TRBJ1-5, with D uncertain. The chain's CDR3 is CASSEPPWGNQPQHF. CDR3 DNA sequence: TGTGCCAGCAGTGAGCCCCCGTGGGGCAATCAGCCCCAGCATTTT.